The following is a T cell receptor beta chain sequence with its context. Its antigen is currently unknown. Sequencing was performed with immunoSEQ multiplex PCR; in TCRdb, only in-frame clones are kept and a portion is missing. The sample lists more than 35,000 clones, 88% occurring once. This entry is derived from a study of PD-1 blockade in classical Hodgkin lymphoma. On the study more broadly: Patients were treated with nivolumab at 3 mg/kg, and this was given intravenously every 2 weeks. Study outcomes and limitations: CD4+ but not CD8+ TCR diversity rose significantly by C4D1. Diversity similar to that of newly diagnosed patients was seen at baseline in complete responders.

Brentuximab vedotin exposure varied among the patients, all of whom had relapsed after autologous stem cell transplantation. Complete response, partial response or progressive disease made up the best responses. V was pared by 4 bases and J by 5 bases, with 8 bases of the junction left unmatched. There are 15 residues in the CDR3. Germline CDR1 and CDR2: MNHNS and SASEGT. J is TRBJ2-3 and V is TRBV6-1; TRBD1 aligns across 8 bases. The sequences come from peripheral blood mononuclear cells (PBMCs), collected before the second cycle of nivolumab. This receptor was obtained from a human donor with classical Hodgkin lymphoma. DNA of the CDR3: TGTGCCAGCAGTGCTCACCGGGGGACAGGAGATACGCAGTATTTT. Residues: CASSAHRGTGDTQYF.